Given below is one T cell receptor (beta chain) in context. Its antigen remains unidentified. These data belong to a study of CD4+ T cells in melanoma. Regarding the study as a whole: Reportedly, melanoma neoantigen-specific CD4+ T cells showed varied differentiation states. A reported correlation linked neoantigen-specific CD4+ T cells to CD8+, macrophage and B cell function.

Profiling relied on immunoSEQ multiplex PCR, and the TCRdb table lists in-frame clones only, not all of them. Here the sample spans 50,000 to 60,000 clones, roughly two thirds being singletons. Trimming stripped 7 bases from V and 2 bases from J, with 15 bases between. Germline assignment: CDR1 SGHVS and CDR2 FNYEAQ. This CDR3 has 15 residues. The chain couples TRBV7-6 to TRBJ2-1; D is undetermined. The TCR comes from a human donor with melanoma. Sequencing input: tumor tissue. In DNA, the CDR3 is TGTGCCAGCACCGAGGAGCCTACCCCCTACAATGAGCAGTTCTTC. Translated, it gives CASTEEPTPYNEQFF.